The source of this T cell receptor (beta chain) is a study of T cells in Graves' hyperthyroidism and ophthalmopathy. Study conclusions and caveats: Also found in blood were most expanded thyroid clonotypes above 0.001.

RNA transcripts gave rise to amplified TCR beta CDR3 regions. First-round RT-PCR of the TCR CDR3 relied on the HTBI primer set. TCRdb passed the multiplex PCR reads through MiXCR, listing each CDR3 protein once. Seen here are about half a million distinct CDR3 sequences, about 20% observed once, and the top ten hold approximately 48%. V was pared by 3 bases and J by 1 base, with 10 bases between. Germline values: CDR1 KGHDR, CDR2 SFDVKD. CDR3 length: 15 amino acids. As to this clonotype: The target antigen is unknown.

Sequencing was done on a sample of blood. The TCR originated in a man in his forties with Graves' ophthalmopathy. V gene TRBV24-1 combines with J gene TRBJ2-3, with D hard to call. CDR3 DNA: TGTGCCACCAGTGATCCTAGTACCCGCACAGATACGCAGTATTTT. It is translated as CATSDPSTRTDTQYF.